This T cell receptor beta chain was retrieved from a study of blood T cell repertoires in COVID-19. Germline V lookup: CDR1 LNHDA, CDR2 SQIVND (reference sequence). Trimming took 10 bases from V and 3 from J, leaving 19 bases between them. The CDR3 is 15 amino acids. This clone was seen once. Authors' processing steps: Nucleated cell number was recorded as an estimate derived from reference gene primer amplification. Here immunoSEQ multiplex PCR was the method, and the copy in TCRdb shows in-frame clones only, minus some. V and J calls and clone size come straight from that table; D and trimming were deduced from the DNA. Of about 290,000 clones listed, 85% are singletons.

The chain employs TRBV19 and TRBJ1-5; D might be TRBD1 (6 bases). Sequences were obtained from peripheral blood. This TCR derives from a woman in her fifties or sixties with active or convalescent COVID-19. CDR3 in amino acids: CATLIQGGSNQPQHF. DNA for the CDR3: TGTGCCACCCTAATACAGGGAGGGTCCAATCAGCCCCAGCATTTT.